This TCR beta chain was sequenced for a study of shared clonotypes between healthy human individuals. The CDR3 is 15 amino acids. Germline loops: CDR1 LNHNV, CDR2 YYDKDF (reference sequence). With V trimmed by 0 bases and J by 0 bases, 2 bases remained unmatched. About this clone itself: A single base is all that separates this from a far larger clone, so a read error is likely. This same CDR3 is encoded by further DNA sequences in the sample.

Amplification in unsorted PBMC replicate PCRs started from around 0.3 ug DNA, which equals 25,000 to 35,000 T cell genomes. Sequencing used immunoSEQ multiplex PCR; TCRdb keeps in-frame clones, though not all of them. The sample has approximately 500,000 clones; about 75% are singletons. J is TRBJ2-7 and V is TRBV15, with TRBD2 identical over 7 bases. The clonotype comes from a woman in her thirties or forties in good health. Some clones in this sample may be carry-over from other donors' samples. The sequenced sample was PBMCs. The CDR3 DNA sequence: TGTGCCACCAGCAGAGAGGGGGGGAGCTCCTACGAGCAGTACTTC. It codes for CATSREGGSSYEQYF.